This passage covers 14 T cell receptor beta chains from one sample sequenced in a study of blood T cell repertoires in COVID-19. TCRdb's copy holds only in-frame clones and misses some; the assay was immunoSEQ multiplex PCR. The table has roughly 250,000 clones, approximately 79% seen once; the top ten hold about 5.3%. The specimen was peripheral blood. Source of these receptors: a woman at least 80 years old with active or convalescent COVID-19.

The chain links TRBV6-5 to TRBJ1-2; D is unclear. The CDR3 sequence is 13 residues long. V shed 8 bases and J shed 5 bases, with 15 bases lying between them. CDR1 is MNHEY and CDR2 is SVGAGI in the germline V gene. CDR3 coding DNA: TGTGCCAGCTCTATTACCCCCCATTATGGCTACACCTTC. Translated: CASSITPHYGYTF.

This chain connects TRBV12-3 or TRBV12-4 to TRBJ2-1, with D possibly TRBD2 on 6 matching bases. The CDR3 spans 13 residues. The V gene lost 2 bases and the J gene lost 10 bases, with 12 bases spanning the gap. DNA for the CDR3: TGTGCCAGCAGTTTAAGTTCGGGGAGGGAGCAGTTCTTC. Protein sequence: CASSLSSGREQFF.

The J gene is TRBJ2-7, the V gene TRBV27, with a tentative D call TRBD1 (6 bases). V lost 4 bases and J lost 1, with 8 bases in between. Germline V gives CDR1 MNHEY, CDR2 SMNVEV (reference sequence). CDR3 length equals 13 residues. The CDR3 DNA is TGTGCCAGCAGTTACAGGGCATCCTACGAGCAGTACTTC. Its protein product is CASSYRASYEQYF.

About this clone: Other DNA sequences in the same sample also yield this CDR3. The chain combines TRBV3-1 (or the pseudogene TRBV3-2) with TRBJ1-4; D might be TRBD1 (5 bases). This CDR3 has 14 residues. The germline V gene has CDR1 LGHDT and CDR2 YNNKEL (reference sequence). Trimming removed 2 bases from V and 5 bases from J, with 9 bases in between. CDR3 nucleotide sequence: TGTGCCAGCAGCCAATTGCAGGGAAATGAAAAACTGTTTTTT. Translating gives CASSQLQGNEKLFF.

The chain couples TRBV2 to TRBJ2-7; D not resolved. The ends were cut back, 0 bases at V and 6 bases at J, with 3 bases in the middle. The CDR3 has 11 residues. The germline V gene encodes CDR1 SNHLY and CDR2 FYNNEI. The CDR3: CASSEASEQYF. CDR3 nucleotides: TGTGCCAGCAGTGAAGCGAGCGAGCAGTACTTC.

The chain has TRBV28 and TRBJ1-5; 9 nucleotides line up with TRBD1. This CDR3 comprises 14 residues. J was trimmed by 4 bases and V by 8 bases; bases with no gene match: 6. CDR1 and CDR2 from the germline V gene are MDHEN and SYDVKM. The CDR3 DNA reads TGTGCCAGCGATCAGACAGGGGGGAATCAGCCCCAGCATTTT. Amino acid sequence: CASDQTGGNQPQHF.

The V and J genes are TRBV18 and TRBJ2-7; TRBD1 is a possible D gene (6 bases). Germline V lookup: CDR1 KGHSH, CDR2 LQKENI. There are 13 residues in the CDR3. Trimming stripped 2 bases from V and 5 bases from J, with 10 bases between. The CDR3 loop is CASSPNRVHEQYF. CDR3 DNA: TGTGCCAGCTCACCAAACAGGGTCCACGAGCAGTACTTC.

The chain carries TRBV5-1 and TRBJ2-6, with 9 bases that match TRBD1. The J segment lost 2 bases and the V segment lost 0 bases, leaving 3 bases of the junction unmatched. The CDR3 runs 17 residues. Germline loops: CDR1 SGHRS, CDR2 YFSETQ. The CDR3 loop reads CASSLAGTGTGANVLTF. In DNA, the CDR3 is TGCGCCAGCAGCTTGGCGGGGACAGGGACTGGGGCCAACGTCCTGACTTTC.

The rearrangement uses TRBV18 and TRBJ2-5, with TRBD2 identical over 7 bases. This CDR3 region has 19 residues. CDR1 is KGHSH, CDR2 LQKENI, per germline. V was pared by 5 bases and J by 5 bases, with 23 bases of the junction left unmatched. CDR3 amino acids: CASSTSGPRTGGIGETQYF. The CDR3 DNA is TGTGCCAGCTCAACGAGTGGCCCCCGGACCGGGGGGATAGGTGAGACCCAGTACTTC.

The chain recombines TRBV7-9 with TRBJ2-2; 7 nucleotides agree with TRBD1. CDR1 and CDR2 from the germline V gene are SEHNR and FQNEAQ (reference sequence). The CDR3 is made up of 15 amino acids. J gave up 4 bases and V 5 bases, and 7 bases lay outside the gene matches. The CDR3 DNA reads TGTGCCAGCAGCCTCGAGGGGGCGGGCACCGGGGAGCTGTTTTTT. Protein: CASSLEGAGTGELFF.

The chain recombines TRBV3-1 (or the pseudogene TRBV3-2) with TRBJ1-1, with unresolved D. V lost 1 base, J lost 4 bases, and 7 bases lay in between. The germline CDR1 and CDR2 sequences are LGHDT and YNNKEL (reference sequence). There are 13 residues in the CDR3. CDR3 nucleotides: TGTGCCAGCAGCCAAGCCCTCGGCACTGAAGCTTTCTTT. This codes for CASSQALGTEAFF.

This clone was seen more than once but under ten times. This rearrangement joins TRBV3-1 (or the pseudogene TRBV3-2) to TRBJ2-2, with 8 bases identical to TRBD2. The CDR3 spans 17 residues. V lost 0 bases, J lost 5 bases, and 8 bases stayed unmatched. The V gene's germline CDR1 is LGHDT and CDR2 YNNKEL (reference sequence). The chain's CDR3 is CASSQDWREVGTGELFF. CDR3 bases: TGTGCCAGCAGCCAAGATTGGCGGGAGGTAGGAACCGGGGAGCTGTTTTTT.

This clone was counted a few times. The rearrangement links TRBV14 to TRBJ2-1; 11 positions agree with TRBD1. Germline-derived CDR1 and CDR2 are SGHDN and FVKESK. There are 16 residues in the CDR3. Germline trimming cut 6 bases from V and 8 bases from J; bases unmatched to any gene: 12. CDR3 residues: CASSLARTGGIDEQFF. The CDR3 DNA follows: TGTGCCAGCAGTCTAGCTAGGACAGGGGGCATAGATGAGCAGTTCTTC.

As DNA, the CDR3 is TGTGCCTGGACCACAGGTCTGGGATCACCCCTCCACTTT. Residues: CAWTTGLGSPLHF. The chain is built from TRBV30 and TRBJ1-6; maybe TRBD1 (5 bases). Germline V lookup: CDR1 GTSNPN, CDR2 SVGIG (reference sequence). This CDR3 contains 13 residues. V was cut by 4 bases and J by 10 bases, with 14 bases left in between.